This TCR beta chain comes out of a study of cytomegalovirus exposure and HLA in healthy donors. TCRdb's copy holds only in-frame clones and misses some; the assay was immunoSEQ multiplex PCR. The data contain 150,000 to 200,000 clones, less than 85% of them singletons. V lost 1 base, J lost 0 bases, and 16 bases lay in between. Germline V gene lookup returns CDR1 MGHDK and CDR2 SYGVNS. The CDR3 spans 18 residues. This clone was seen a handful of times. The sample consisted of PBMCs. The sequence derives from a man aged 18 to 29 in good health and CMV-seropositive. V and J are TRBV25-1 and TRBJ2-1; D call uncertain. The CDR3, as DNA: TGTGCCAGCAGTGAATCTATCCAAGCGCCGAGCTCCTACAATGAGCAGTTCTTC. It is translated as CASSESIQAPSSYNEQFF.